Listed here are 20 T cell receptor beta chains from one sample, sequenced in a study of response to subunit inactivated influenza vaccine. TCRdb re-called the RT-PCR reads through MiXCR, storing one row per CDR3 protein. The profile shows around 570,000 distinct CDR3 sequences, over 9% of them singletons. These data are also associated with another study on T cells expressing NK-cell markers. That investigation notes: Beta-chain TCR cDNA was generated via 5'RACE template switching with UMIs.

This material consisted of PBMCs from blood, taken on the day of vaccination. The receptor source for this set is a man in his fifties who received an inactivated influenza vaccine.

This clonotype has a count of ten or more. V gene TRBV24-1 combines with J gene TRBJ2-2, with unresolved D. Germline values: CDR1 KGHDR, CDR2 SFDVKD. The length of the CDR3 is 13 residues. Trimming pared 7 bases from V and 2 bases from J, leaving 7 bases between. CDR3 in amino acids: CATSDTNTGELFF. In DNA, the CDR3 is TGTGCCACCAGCGACACCAACACCGGGGAGCTGTTTTTT.

This clonotype has a count of ten or more. This chain uses TRBV5-1 with TRBJ2-5, with D hard to call. Trimming pared 5 bases from V and 2 bases from J, leaving 13 bases between. The CDR3 is 14 amino acids. Germline V gives CDR1 SGHRS, CDR2 YFSETQ. This CDR3 reads CASSWEGRQETQYF. CDR3 sequence (DNA): TGCGCCAGCAGTTGGGAAGGACGACAAGAGACCCAGTACTTC.

The table lists this clonotype with a few counts. This rearrangement joins TRBV7-6 to TRBJ2-7; D not resolved. The CDR3 runs to 14 residues. V was trimmed by 2 bases and J by 5 bases, leaving 13 bases between them. The germline V gene has CDR1 SGHVS and CDR2 FNYEAQ. CDR3 amino acids: CASSLSGFPHEQYF. The CDR3 DNA is TGTGCCAGCAGCTTATCTGGCTTCCCCCACGAGCAGTACTTC.

This chain uses TRBV5-6 with TRBJ2-3; 8 positions match TRBD1. The CDR3 runs to 13 residues. Germline CDR1 is SGHDT and CDR2 is YYEEEE. V dropped 6 bases and J dropped 4; count of bases not matched to a gene: 4. The CDR3 nucleotides read TGTGCCAGCACCACGGGACAGGCAGATACGCAGTATTTT. It yields the protein CASTTGQADTQYF.

This clonotype turned up a few times. At one end, the junction sequence differs from germline, possibly due to a read error. The rearrangement links TRBV12-3 or TRBV12-4 to TRBJ2-1, with 10 positions matching TRBD2. The CDR3 is 12 amino acids. The CDR3 is CASSSNSGRQHF. The CDR3 DNA sequence: TGTGCCAGCAGTTCCAATAGCGGGAGGCAACATTTC.

This clonotype was seen more than once but under ten times. The chain links TRBV6-5 to TRBJ2-7; 9 bases map to TRBD2. Looked up from germline, CDR1 is MNHEY and CDR2 is SVGAGI. Trimming at V came to 0 bases and at J to 3 bases, leaving 6 bases not matched to a gene. This CDR3 comprises 16 residues. Here the CDR3 DNA reads TGTGCCAGCAGTTACTCGGCGGCTAGCGGGAACTACGAGCAGTACTTC. This sequence encodes CASSYSAASGNYEQYF.

This clonotype has a handful of counts. The chain couples TRBV30 to TRBJ2-5, with D possibly called TRBD1 or TRBD2 (5 bases each). The ends were cut back, 3 bases at V and 1 base at J, with 9 bases in the middle. The CDR3 is 13 residues long. Germline V gene data show CDR1 as GTSNPN and CDR2 as SVGIG (reference sequence). The CDR3 spells CAWSGTAQETQYF. Here the CDR3 DNA reads TGTGCCTGGAGCGGGACGGCCCAAGAGACCCAGTACTTC. Based on the CDR3 plus reference TRBV30 and TRBJ2-5, the full variable domain is SQTIHQWPATLVQPVGSPLSLECTVEGTSNPNLYWYRQAAGRGLQLLFYSVGIGQISSEVPQNLSASRPQDRQFILSSKKLLLSDSGFYLCAWSGTAQETQYFGPGTRLLVL.

This clonotype was observed a handful of times. V gene TRBV7-9 combines with J gene TRBJ2-5; possible D gene TRBD1, 5 bases. The CDR3 has 14 amino acids. Germline assignment: CDR1 SEHNR and CDR2 FQNEAQ (reference sequence). Between the trimmed V and J ends, which lost 1 base and 10 bases, there was a span of 16 bases. This chain's CDR3 is CASSLGQGKKDQYF. The CDR3 DNA reads as TGTGCCAGCAGCTTAGGGCAGGGAAAGAAGGACCAGTACTTC.

There are many counts of this clonotype. The rearrangement links TRBV5-1 to TRBJ2-2; D gene uncertain. Trimming took 5 bases from V and 4 from J, leaving 9 bases between them. This CDR3 is built from 13 residues. CDR1 and CDR2 from the germline V gene are SGHRS and YFSETQ. This CDR3 is CASRPPGTGELFF. The CDR3 DNA follows: TGCGCCAGCAGGCCCCCCGGCACCGGGGAGCTGTTTTTT.

A few counts support this clonotype. V is TRBV20-1 and J is TRBJ1-6; D is possibly TRBD1 (6 bases). V lost 0 bases to trimming and J lost 2 bases, with 11 bases between them. The CDR3 has 16 amino acids. Germline assignment: CDR1 DFQATT and CDR2 SNEGSKA (reference sequence). The CDR3 loop is CSAREWGAPYNSPLHF. DNA of the CDR3: TGCAGTGCTAGAGAGTGGGGGGCCCCCTATAATTCACCCCTCCACTTT.

The chain carries TRBV4-3 and TRBJ2-5, with a tentative D call TRBD2 (7 bases). In germline, CDR1 is LGHNA, CDR2 YSLEER. Deletions cut 0 bases from V and 1 base from J, with 15 bases between. The CDR3 contains 17 residues. CDR3 nucleotide sequence: TGCGCCAGCAGCCAAGATTGGGGGAGGGGGGGCCAAGAGACCCAGTACTTC. Translation gives CASSQDWGRGGQETQYF.

This clonotype came up a few times. The chain recombines TRBV5-1 with TRBJ1-5; tentative D call: TRBD1 (5 bases). Germline V gene lookup returns CDR1 SGHRS and CDR2 YFSETQ. The CDR3 contains 15 residues. V lost 5 bases and J 6 bases, leaving 18 bases between the germline ends. The CDR3 coding sequence is TGCGCCAGCAGTCAGTCGGGACTCTTTGGTCAGCCCCAGCATTTT. Its translation is CASSQSGLFGQPQHF. Full variable domain (missing parts from reference TRBV5-1 and TRBJ1-5): KAGVTQTPRYLIKTRGQQVTLSCSPISGHRSVSWYQQTPGQGLQFLFEYFSETQRNKGNFPGRFSGRQFSNSRSEMNVSTLELGDSALYLCASSQSGLFGQPQHFGDGTRLSIL.

Only a few counts were recorded for this clonotype. The rearrangement joins TRBV12-3 or TRBV12-4 to TRBJ2-2; D remains unclear. This CDR3 is built from 14 residues. V was pared by 1 base and J by 4 bases, with 7 bases between. The CDR3 protein is CASSLGDGTGELFF. The CDR3, as DNA: TGTGCCAGCAGTTTAGGCGACGGCACCGGGGAGCTGTTTTTT.

This chain links TRBV5-1 with TRBJ2-1, with D possibly TRBD1 on 6 matching bases. CDR1 is SGHRS and CDR2 is YFSETQ in the germline V gene. There are 12 residues in the CDR3. Trimming cost V 0 bases and J 8 bases, with 6 bases left between them. The chain's CDR3 is CASSLGQDEQFF. The CDR3 DNA sequence: TGCGCCAGCAGCTTGGGACAGGATGAGCAGTTCTTC.

This clonotype occurred a few times. The chain uses TRBV6-2 or TRBV6-3 and TRBJ2-3; a weak D match, TRBD1 (6 bases). The CDR3 contains 14 residues. The ends were cut back, 8 bases at V and 2 bases at J, with 14 bases in the middle. Germline CDR1 reads MNHEY; CDR2 reads SVGEGT. CDR3 DNA: TGTGCCAGCCTTCCTGGACAGTTCACAGATACGCAGTATTTT. This translates into CASLPGQFTDTQYF.

There are a few counts of this clonotype. The chain joins TRBV10-3 to TRBJ1-2; D is ambiguous. CDR1 ENHRY and CDR2 SYGVKD come from the germline V gene. V lost 10 bases and J lost 0, with 12 bases in between. This CDR3 is 13 amino acids long. The CDR3 DNA sequence: TGTGCCACTACAGCCGGGACTAACTATGGCTACACCTTC. It encodes CATTAGTNYGYTF.

The chain combines TRBV15 with TRBJ2-2; D is undetermined. Germline V gene data show CDR1 as LNHNV and CDR2 as YYDKDF (reference sequence). V lost 0 bases and J lost 3, with 11 bases in between. There are 16 residues in the CDR3. In DNA form, the CDR3 reads TGTGCCACCAGCAGAGAGGCAGTTACGGACACCGGGGAGCTGTTTTTT. Encoded protein: CATSREAVTDTGELFF.

This clonotype was observed a few times. The V call is TRBV5-1, the J call TRBJ2-5; D perhaps matches TRBD2 (6 bases). V was pared by 4 bases and J by 2 bases, with 15 bases between. This CDR3 is 15 amino acids long. CDR1 and CDR2 (germline): SGHRS, YFSETQ. CDR3 nucleotides: TGCGCCAGCAGCGAACTAGCAACAACTCAAGAGACCCAGTACTTC. Translating gives CASSELATTQETQYF.

This chain connects TRBV30 to TRBJ2-3, with D possibly TRBD1 on 6 matching bases. This CDR3 region has 14 residues. Germline-derived CDR1 and CDR2 are GTSNPN and SVGIG (reference sequence). V was trimmed by 4 bases and J by 0 bases, leaving 11 bases between them. The chain's CDR3 is CAWTGTSSTDTQYF. CDR3 bases: TGTGCCTGGACGGGGACATCTAGCACAGATACGCAGTATTTT.

The chain joins TRBV29-1 to TRBJ2-5; D unresolved. CDR1 is SQVTM, CDR2 ANQGSEA, per germline. The V gene lost 5 bases and the J gene lost 5 bases, with 15 bases spanning the gap. The CDR3 consists of 13 residues. The CDR3 spells CSVLSPRLETQYF. The CDR3 nucleotides are TGCAGCGTTCTAAGTCCCAGGCTCGAGACCCAGTACTTC.